The 24 T cell receptor beta chains reported below all come from one sample, sequenced in a study of CD8 T cells in ankylosing spondylitis. Findings of the study overall: A TCR beta motif made of about eight highly homologous variants seemed typical of ankylosing spondylitis blood.

These receptors are not linked to any known antigen. TCRdb redid the calling of the 5' RACE reads with MiXCR, one entry per CDR3 protein. The sample shows roughly 700,000 distinct CDR3 sequences, around 20% of them seen only once. The sample comprised blood, either unsorted or a sorted T cell fraction (not recorded which). Receptor source: a male donor with ankylosing spondylitis.

The rearrangement joins TRBV18 to TRBJ1-1; D unresolved. The germline gives CDR1 KGHSH, CDR2 LQKENI. This CDR3 contains 17 residues. Trimming took off 2 bases at V and 10 bases at J, with 26 bases between the two ends. The CDR3 nucleotides are TGTGCCAGCTCACCAATCGGGCAAACCAGCGCAGGCCTTGGAGCTTTCTTT. Translating gives CASSPIGQTSAGLGAFF.

The chain carries TRBV11-2 and TRBJ2-5; 9 positions match TRBD2. This CDR3 spans 16 amino acids. CDR1 is SGHAT and CDR2 is FQNNGV in the germline V gene. J was trimmed by 5 bases and V by 1 base; bases with no gene match: 8. CDR3 protein: CASSLVAGGASETQYF. The CDR3 region has the DNA TGTGCCAGCAGCTTAGTTGCGGGGGGGGCATCGGAGACCCAGTACTTC. The full variable domain, rest sourced from reference TRBV11-2 and TRBJ2-5, is EAGVAQSPRYKIIEKRQSVAFWCNPISGHATLYWYQQILGQGPKLLIQFQNNGVVDDSQLPKDRFSAERLKGVDSTLKIQPAKLEDSAVYLCASSLVAGGASETQYFGPGTRLLVL.

In its sample, this clonotype was seen a few times. This chain links TRBV29-1 with TRBJ2-4; D is possibly TRBD2 (5 bases). Trimming took 4 bases from V and 1 from J, leaving 17 bases between them. The CDR3 extends over 16 amino acids. Germline assignment: CDR1 SQVTM and CDR2 ANQGSEA. The CDR3 protein is CSVVGGNAQAKNIQYF. The CDR3 DNA is TGCAGCGTTGTAGGAGGAAATGCACAGGCCAAAAACATTCAGTACTTC.

This clonotype was detected a few times. The CDR3 reads CASRGDRGTYEQYF. The DNA for the CDR3 is TGTGCCAGCAGGGGGGACAGGGGCACCTACGAGCAGTACTTC. V and J are TRBV25-1 and TRBJ2-7, with 10 bases that match TRBD1. The CDR3 extends over 14 amino acids. Germline-derived CDR1 and CDR2 are MGHDK and SYGVNS. V trimming: 6 bases; J trimming: 2 bases; junction bases outside the gene matches: 4.

This clonotype was seen more than once but under ten times. The chain combines TRBV27 with TRBJ1-6; D is undetermined. Trimming pared 6 bases from V and 5 bases from J, leaving 5 bases between. The CDR3 is 12 residues long. Germline V gene sequence: CDR1 MNHEY, CDR2 SMNVEV (reference sequence). In DNA, the CDR3 is TGTGCCAGCAGGGCTAATAATTCACCCCTCCACTTT. Protein: CASRANNSPLHF.

The V and J genes are TRBV18 and TRBJ1-2; D possibly corresponds to TRBD1 (6 bases). There are 16 residues in the CDR3. Germline CDR1 and CDR2: KGHSH and LQKENI. V was trimmed by 3 bases and J by 3 bases, leaving 17 bases between them. This chain's CDR3 is CASSPVIGGQDYGYTF. The CDR3 DNA reads as TGTGCCAGCTCACCGGTTATCGGGGGGCAGGACTATGGCTACACCTTC.

The chain joins TRBV9 to TRBJ1-2; D is undetermined. This CDR3 spans 13 amino acids. In germline, CDR1 is SGDLS, CDR2 YYNGEE. Trimming pared 3 bases from V and 8 bases from J, leaving 14 bases between. In DNA form, the CDR3 reads TGTGCCAGCAGCGCGGCGGGCTATGGAGGCTACACCTTC. It specifies CASSAAGYGGYTF.

The chain is built from TRBV30 and TRBJ1-1; no reliable D call. Germline loops: CDR1 GTSNPN, CDR2 SVGIG (reference sequence). The CDR3 contains 11 residues. Deletions cut 2 bases from V and 11 bases from J, with 12 bases between. CDR3 DNA: TGTGCCTGGAGTCACGGTAGTGCGGCTTTCTTT. It specifies CAWSHGSAAFF.

The chain has TRBV6-1 and TRBJ2-2, with D possibly TRBD2 on 6 matching bases. Germline-derived CDR1 and CDR2 are MNHNS and SASEGT. This CDR3 is 15 amino acids long. Between the trimmed V and J ends, which lost 5 bases and 0 bases, there was a span of 10 bases. CDR3 nucleotides: TGTGCCAGCAGTCGCGCGGGGCCGAACACCGGGGAGCTGTTTTTT. Translated, it gives CASSRAGPNTGELFF.

This clonotype occurred many times. The chain carries TRBV5-1 and TRBJ2-7, with 9 bases matching TRBD1. The CDR3 consists of 15 residues. Trimming removed 5 bases from V and 4 bases from J; junction bases left unmatched: 10. Per the germline V gene, CDR1 is SGHRS and CDR2 is YFSETQ. Written as DNA, the CDR3 is TGCGCCAGCAGGCCCGGGACAGGGACTTTATACGAGCAGTACTTC. This encodes CASRPGTGTLYEQYF.

Many counts were recorded for this clonotype. J is TRBJ1-1 and V is TRBV28; 7 bases are a match to TRBD1. CDR1 is MDHEN, CDR2 SYDVKM, per germline. CDR3 length equals 18 residues. With V trimmed by 5 bases and J by 0 bases, 15 bases remained unmatched. CDR3 DNA sequence: TGTGCCAGCAGTCCCCACAGGGGCGGGCTTGTTATGAACACTGAAGCTTTCTTT. As protein: CASSPHRGGLVMNTEAFF.

This clonotype has more than one count but fewer than ten. The chain links TRBV29-1 to TRBJ1-2; 8 bases match TRBD1. The germline V gene encodes CDR1 SQVTM and CDR2 ANQGSEA. The CDR3 spans 14 residues. V lost 7 bases, J lost 4 bases, and 11 bases stayed unmatched. Written as DNA, the CDR3 is TGCAGCGCTGACCCCTTAGGACAGGGCTATGGCTACACCTTC. Translation gives CSADPLGQGYGYTF.

There are a few counts of this clonotype. The V gene is TRBV12-3 or TRBV12-4, the J gene TRBJ1-2; D possibly corresponds to TRBD1 (5 bases). The V and J ends lost 6 bases and 4 bases respectively, with 9 bases between them. The CDR3 loop spans 12 amino acids. In nucleotides, the CDR3 is TGTGCCAGCAGACAGGTCGCCTATGGCTACACCTTC. This translates into CASRQVAYGYTF.

This rearrangement joins TRBV3-1 to TRBJ1-1; no clear D. The CDR3 sequence is 17 residues long. V dropped 1 base and J dropped 0 bases, with 15 bases sitting between them. Germline V lookup: CDR1 LGHDT, CDR2 YNNKEL (reference sequence). CDR3 protein: CASSQGIWRLMNTEAFF. The CDR3 DNA follows: TGTGCCAGCAGCCAAGGAATCTGGCGCCTGATGAACACTGAAGCTTTCTTT.

This clonotype was recorded at least ten times. This chain joins TRBV29-1 and TRBJ1-2; a weak D match, TRBD1 (5 bases). CDR1 and CDR2 (germline): SQVTM, ANQGSEA. The CDR3 runs 14 residues. The V and J ends lost 4 bases and 7 bases respectively, with 19 bases between them. The CDR3 is CSVVSLQGSGGYTF. The CDR3 nucleotides are TGCAGCGTTGTTTCTCTGCAGGGTTCGGGTGGCTACACCTTC.

In its sample, this clonotype was seen a few times. Sequence at one end of the junction differs from germline and may be a read error. The chain employs TRBV7-9 and TRBJ2-7; a possible D gene is TRBD1 (7 bases). The CDR3 extends over 15 amino acids. CDR1 is SEHNR and CDR2 is FQNEAQ in the germline V gene (reference sequence). CDR3 in DNA: TGTGCCAGCAGCCTAGCGACAGGGCTAGTCTACGAGCAGTACTTC. Its translation is CASSLATGLVYEQYF. The whole variable domain, filled in from reference TRBV7-9 and TRBJ2-7, reads DTGVSQNPRHKITKRGQNVTFRCDPISEHNRLYWYRQTLGQGPEFLTYFQNEAQLEKSRLLSDRFSAERPKGSFSTLEIQRTEQGDSAMYLCASSLATGLVYEQYFGPGTRLTVT.

The chain links TRBV7-9 to TRBJ2-4, with D perhaps TRBD1 (5 bases). The CDR3 runs 17 residues. Germline-derived CDR1 and CDR2 are SEHNR and FQNEAQ (reference sequence). V gave up 1 base and J gave up 2 bases, with 15 bases separating them. The CDR3 region is CASSLEVAGLTKNIQYF. DNA for the CDR3: TGTGCCAGCAGCTTAGAGGTCGCAGGGCTAACCAAAAACATTCAGTACTTC.

This clonotype was seen only a few times. This rearrangement joins TRBV20-1 to TRBJ1-2, with 7 bases fitting TRBD1. Germline trimming cut 1 base from V and 2 bases from J; bases unmatched to any gene: 7. From germline, CDR1 is DFQATT and CDR2 SNEGSKA (reference sequence). The CDR3 is 15 residues long. CDR3 sequence: CSARVPPQGNYGYTF. DNA for the CDR3: TGCAGTGCTAGAGTCCCGCCACAGGGGAACTATGGCTACACCTTC.

This clonotype was recorded a few times. The chain links TRBV3-1 to TRBJ2-3; the D gene is possibly TRBD2 (5 bases). The CDR3 covers 14 residues. In germline, CDR1 is LGHDT, CDR2 YNNKEL (reference sequence). V gave up 4 bases and J gave up 4 bases, with 12 bases separating them. The CDR3 DNA sequence: TGTGCCAGCAGCCCCCGGGGTGGCGCAGATACGCAGTATTTT. It codes for CASSPRGGADTQYF.

The chain carries TRBV30 and TRBJ1-1, with unresolved D. Germline V CDR1 and CDR2: GTSNPN, SVGIG (reference sequence). V was shortened by 0 bases and J by 5 bases, with 10 bases between the two germline ends. The CDR3 length is 13 residues. As DNA, the CDR3 is TGTGCCTGGAGTGTACGTGTGGATACTGAAGCTTTCTTT. This sequence encodes CAWSVRVDTEAFF.

The rearrangement joins TRBV28 to TRBJ2-5; D possibly uses TRBD1 or TRBD2 (6 bases each). Germline CDR1 MDHEN, CDR2 SYDVKM. This CDR3 contains 13 residues. Trimming took off 3 bases at V and 5 bases at J, with 10 bases between the two ends. The CDR3 reads CASSLGGYETQYF. For the CDR3, the DNA is TGTGCCAGCAGTTTGGGGGGCTACGAGACCCAGTACTTC.

V gene TRBV20-1 combines with J gene TRBJ2-7; D possibly corresponds to TRBD2 (5 bases). Germline CDR1 DFQATT, CDR2 SNEGSKA (reference sequence). This CDR3 is 13 amino acids long. V was clipped by 0 bases and J by 2 bases, with 8 bases between them. CDR3 in DNA: TGCAGTGCTAGAGATCCGGGAACCTACGAGCAGTACTTC. As protein: CSARDPGTYEQYF.

V and J are TRBV7-8 and TRBJ2-7, with D perhaps being TRBD1 or TRBD2 (5 bases each). CDR3 length: 15 residues. Germline-derived CDR1 and CDR2 are SGHVS and FQNEAQ. Trimming cost V 5 bases and J 2 bases, with 16 bases left between them. CDR3 sequence reads: CASSTSTGTAYEQYF. The CDR3 DNA reads TGTGCCAGCAGCACATCGACCGGGACGGCCTACGAGCAGTACTTC.

A few counts support this clonotype. This chain connects TRBV6-5 to TRBJ2-2, with a possible D match to TRBD2 (5 bases). Germline assignment: CDR1 MNHEY and CDR2 SVGAGI. Trimming took 2 bases from V and 4 from J, leaving 11 bases between them. The CDR3 loop spans 15 amino acids. The CDR3 sequence: CASSYEEGPTGELFF. DNA for the CDR3: TGTGCCAGCAGTTACGAAGAGGGTCCCACCGGGGAGCTGTTTTTT.